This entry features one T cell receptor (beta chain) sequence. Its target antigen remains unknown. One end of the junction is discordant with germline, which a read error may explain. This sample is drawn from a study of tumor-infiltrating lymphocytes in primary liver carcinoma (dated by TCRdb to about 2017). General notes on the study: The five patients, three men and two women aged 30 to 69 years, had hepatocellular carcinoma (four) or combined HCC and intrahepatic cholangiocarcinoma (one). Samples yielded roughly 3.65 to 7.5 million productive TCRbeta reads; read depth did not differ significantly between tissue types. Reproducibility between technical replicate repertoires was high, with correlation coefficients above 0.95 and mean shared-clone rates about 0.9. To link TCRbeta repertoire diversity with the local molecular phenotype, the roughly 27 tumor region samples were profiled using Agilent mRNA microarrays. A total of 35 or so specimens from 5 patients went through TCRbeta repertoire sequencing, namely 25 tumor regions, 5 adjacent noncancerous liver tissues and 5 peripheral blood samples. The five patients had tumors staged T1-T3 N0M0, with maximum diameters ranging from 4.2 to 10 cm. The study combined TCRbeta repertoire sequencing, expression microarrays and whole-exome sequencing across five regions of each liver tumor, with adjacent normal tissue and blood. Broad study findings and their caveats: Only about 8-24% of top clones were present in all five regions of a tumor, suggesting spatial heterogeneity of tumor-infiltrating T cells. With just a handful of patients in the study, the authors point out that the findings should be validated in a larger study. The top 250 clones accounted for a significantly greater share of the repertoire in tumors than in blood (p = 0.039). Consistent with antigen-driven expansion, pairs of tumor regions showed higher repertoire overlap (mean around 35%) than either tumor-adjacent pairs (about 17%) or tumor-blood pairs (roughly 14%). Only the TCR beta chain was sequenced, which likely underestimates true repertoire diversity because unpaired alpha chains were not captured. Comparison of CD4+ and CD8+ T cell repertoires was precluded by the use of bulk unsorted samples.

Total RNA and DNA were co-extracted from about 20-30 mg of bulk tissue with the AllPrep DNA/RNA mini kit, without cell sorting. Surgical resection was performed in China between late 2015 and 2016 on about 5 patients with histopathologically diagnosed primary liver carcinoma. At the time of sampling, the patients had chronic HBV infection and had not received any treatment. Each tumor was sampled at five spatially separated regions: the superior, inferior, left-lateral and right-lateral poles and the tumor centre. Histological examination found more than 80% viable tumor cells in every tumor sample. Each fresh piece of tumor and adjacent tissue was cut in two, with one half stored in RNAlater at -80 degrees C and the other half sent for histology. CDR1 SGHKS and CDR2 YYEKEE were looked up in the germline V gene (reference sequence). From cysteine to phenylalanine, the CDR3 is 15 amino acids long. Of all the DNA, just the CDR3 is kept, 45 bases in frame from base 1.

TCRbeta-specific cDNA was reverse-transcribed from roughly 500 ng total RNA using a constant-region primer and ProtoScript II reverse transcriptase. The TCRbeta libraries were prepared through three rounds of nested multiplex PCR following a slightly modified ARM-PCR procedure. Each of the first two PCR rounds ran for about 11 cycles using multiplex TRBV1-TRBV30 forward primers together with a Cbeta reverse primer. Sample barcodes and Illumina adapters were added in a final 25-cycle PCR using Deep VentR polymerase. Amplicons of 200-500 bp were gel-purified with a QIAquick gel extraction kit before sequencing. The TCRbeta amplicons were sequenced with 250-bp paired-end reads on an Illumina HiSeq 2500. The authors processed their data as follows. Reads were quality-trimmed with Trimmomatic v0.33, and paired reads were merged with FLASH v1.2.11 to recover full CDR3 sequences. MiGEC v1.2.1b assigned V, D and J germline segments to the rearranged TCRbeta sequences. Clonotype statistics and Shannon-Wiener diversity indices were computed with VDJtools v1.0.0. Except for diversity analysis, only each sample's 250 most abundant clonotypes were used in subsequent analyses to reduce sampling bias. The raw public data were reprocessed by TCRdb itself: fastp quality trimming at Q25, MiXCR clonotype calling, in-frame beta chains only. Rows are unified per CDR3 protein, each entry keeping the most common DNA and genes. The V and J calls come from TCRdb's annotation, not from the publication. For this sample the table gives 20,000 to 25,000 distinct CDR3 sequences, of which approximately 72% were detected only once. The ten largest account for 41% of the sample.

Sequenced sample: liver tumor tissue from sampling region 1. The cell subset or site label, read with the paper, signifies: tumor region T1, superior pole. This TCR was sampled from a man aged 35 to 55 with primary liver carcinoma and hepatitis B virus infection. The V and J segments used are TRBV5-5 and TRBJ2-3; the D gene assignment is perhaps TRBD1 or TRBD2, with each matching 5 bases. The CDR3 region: CASRGTGTYTNTQCF. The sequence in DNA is TGTGCCAGCAGAGGGACCGGCACCTACACTAATACGCAGTGTTTT.